The clone carrying this T cell receptor beta chain was seen a few times. Its antigen is unknown. Peripheral blood genomic DNA, not sorted cells or RNA, was the template. The junction had 7 bases not matched to a gene; V was cut back by 5 bases and J by 5 bases. The CDR3 is made up of 15 amino acids. Germline assignment: CDR1 SGHVS and CDR2 FNYEAQ. This entry is derived from a study of T cell repertoires in aging, cancer and after chemotherapy. Study observations and caveats: In cancer patients, declining TCR diversity with age involved lost richness and lost evenness.

TRB rearrangements spanning V, D and J were amplified using mixed TRB-A/B primers. TCRdb reanalysed the multiplex PCR reads using MiXCR and keeps one entry per CDR3 protein. The data hold fewer than 2,000 distinct CDR3 sequences, with approximately 59% observed a single time. The source is a human donor with a blood cancer. The rearrangement joins TRBV7-6 to TRBJ2-2, with 8 bases identical to TRBD1. The specimen sequenced was blood. The CDR3 spells CASSLQGQGTGELFF. Here the CDR3 DNA reads TGTGCCAGCAGCCTACAAGGACAGGGTACCGGGGAGCTGTTTTTT.